This T cell receptor (beta chain) came from a study of cytomegalovirus exposure and HLA in healthy donors. Background on the study: Genetic ancestry analysis placed around 76% of the 300 to 500 donors that were genotyped in the Caucasian-associated cluster.

This clone was detected a few times. Its matching antigen is unknown. Study-wide results and limits: Cytomegalovirus association was listed for roughly 160 TCR beta chains.

CDR1 is SEHNR and CDR2 is FQNEAQ in the germline V gene (reference sequence). The CDR3 contains 12 residues. PCR used 60 Vbeta primers and 13 Jbeta primers. Some clones are missing from TCRdb's copy, which holds only in-frame ones; the method was immunoSEQ multiplex PCR. The table has roughly 120,000 clones, roughly three quarters seen once. As for the donors, each was a healthy bone marrow donor. The specimen was PBMCs. The chain is built from TRBV7-9 and TRBJ2-5; TRBD1 is a possible D gene (6 bases). The J call may be incorrect, as the DNA end agrees better with TRBJ2-7. This receptor was obtained from a man between 25 and 39 years old in good health and CMV-seropositive. Here the CDR3 reads CASTSRGYEQYF. The CDR3 DNA reads as TGTGCCAGCACGAGCAGGGGCTACGAGCAGTACTTC.